This T cell receptor (beta chain) was recorded in a study of neurological immune-mediated disorders. The cDNA was synthesized by 5'RACE incorporating 10-nucleotide random UMIs. TCRdb recomputed calls from the 5' RACE reads with MiXCR, one row per CDR3 protein. The sample shows roughly 90,000 distinct CDR3 sequences, under 4.5% of them seen only once. This clonotype has just a few counts. No antigen is known for it. CDR3 length: 14 residues. Trimming removed 2 bases at V and 2 bases at J, with 7 bases between. Germline loops: CDR1 SGHTA, CDR2 FQGNSA. Study-wide findings and caveats: Expanded clones shared no CDR3 amino acid sequences across subjects, suggesting private repertoires in all groups.

The TCR comes from a woman in her forties or fifties with multiple sclerosis. The sequenced sample consisted of PBMCs. V and J are TRBV7-2 and TRBJ1-3; D is unclear. CDR3 amino acids: CASSLLGPGNTIYF. CDR3 coding DNA: TGTGCCAGCAGCTTATTGGGTCCTGGAAACACCATATATTTT.